These 5 T cell receptor beta chains share one sample of origin, sequenced in a study of T cell clones after liver transplantation. Their antigen targets remain unknown. Clones were read by immunoSEQ multiplex PCR, and TCRdb kept only the in-frame ones, dropping some. The sample shows about 590 clones, roughly 40% of them seen only once. TCRbeta sequences of proliferating CFSE-low MLR cells were labeled alloreactive. The sample was CD8+ T cells from cultured PBMCs. These receptors all come from a human patient who received a liver transplant. The graft donor may account for some of the T cells.

In this sample, this clone is large. The chain combines TRBV12-5 with TRBJ2-5, with TRBD1 matching over 8 bases. This CDR3 has 16 amino acids. V lost 1 base and J lost 5; bases outside the gene matches: 9. CDR1 is LGHNT and CDR2 is FRNRAP in the germline V gene. CDR3 in DNA: TGTGCTAGTGGTTTGGCCAAGGACAGGGTGTTCGAGACCCAGTACTTC. Its translation: CASGLAKDRVFETQYF.

The J gene is TRBJ2-5, the V gene TRBV9, with D perhaps matching TRBD2 (5 bases). Trimming stripped 0 bases from V and 0 bases from J, with 9 bases between. This CDR3 contains 15 residues. The germline gives CDR1 SGDLS, CDR2 YYNGEE. Here the CDR3 reads CASSVDPGYQETQYF. DNA of the CDR3: TGTGCCAGCAGCGTAGATCCGGGGTACCAAGAGACCCAGTACTTC. Full variable domain (missing parts from reference TRBV9 and TRBJ2-5): DSGVTQTPKHLITATGQRVTLRCSPRSGDLSVYWYQQSLDQGLQFLIQYYNGEERAKGNILERFSAQQFPDLHSELNLSSLELGDSALYFCASSVDPGYQETQYFGPGTRLLVL.

The chain employs TRBV7-3 and TRBJ2-1; 11 bases are shared with TRBD1. This CDR3 comprises 15 residues. Trimming removed 5 bases from V and 3 bases from J; junction bases left unmatched: 3. In germline, CDR1 is SGHTA, CDR2 FQGTGA. In DNA, the CDR3 is TGTGCCAGCAGCCTGGGACAGGGGGACTACAATGAGCAGTTCTTC. Its translation: CASSLGQGDYNEQFF.

V gene TRBV11-3 combines with J gene TRBJ2-5; 16 bases are shared with TRBD2. CDR1 and CDR2 (germline): SGHNT, YENEEA. This CDR3 is built from 16 residues. J was trimmed by 5 bases and V by 5 bases; bases with no gene match: 5. CDR3 protein: CASSPRGLAGGETQYF. For the CDR3, the DNA is TGTGCCAGCAGCCCCCGGGGACTAGCGGGAGGGGAGACCCAGTACTTC. The full variable domain, rest sourced from reference TRBV11-3 and TRBJ2-5, is EAGVVQSPRYKIIEKKQPVAFWCNPISGHNTLYWYLQNLGQGPELLIRYENEEAVDDSQLPKDRFSAERLKGVDSTLKIQPAELGDSAVYLCASSPRGLAGGETQYFGPGTRLLVL.

This clone is large. J is TRBJ2-7 and V is TRBV15; D ambiguous. Germline V gene lookup returns CDR1 LNHNV and CDR2 YYDKDF (reference sequence). CDR3 length equals 12 residues. V gave up 1 base and J gave up 3 bases, with 4 bases separating them. CDR3 sequence: CATSRGGYEQYF. As DNA, the CDR3 is TGTGCCACCAGCAGAGGTGGCTACGAGCAGTACTTC.